These T cell receptor beta chains were read from a single sample in a study of blood T cell repertoires in COVID-19. Only in-frame clones appear in the TCRdb table, and some are missing; sequencing was by immunoSEQ multiplex PCR. Found here are about 160,000 clones, approximately 90% of them singletons; the top ten hold approximately 3.7%. Input material: PBMCs or T cells enriched from blood (not recorded which). These receptors were obtained from a woman in her 40s who had been exposed to COVID-19. Both conserved end residues are part of each CDR3. Clone sizes are given selectively: once, few, many, or a class where the clone is expanded.

v_call: TRBV6-5
j_call: TRBJ1-2
cdr3_length: 16
clone_size: few
cdr3_aa: CASSYTTGASPNGYTF

v_call: TRBV6-2/TRBV6-3
j_call: TRBJ2-1
cdr3_length: 12
clone_size: NA
cdr3_aa: CASSYSAGDRFF

v_call: TRBV4-2
j_call: TRBJ2-1
cdr3_length: 12
clone_size: NA
cdr3_aa: CASSQVNNEQFF

v_call: TRBV2
j_call: TRBJ1-1
cdr3_length: 13
clone_size: NA
cdr3_aa: CASSGQVNTEAFF

v_call: TRBV6-6
j_call: TRBJ1-2
cdr3_length: 13
clone_size: NA
cdr3_aa: CASTKDRDYGYTF

v_call: TRBV19
j_call: TRBJ1-2
cdr3_length: 15
clone_size: NA
cdr3_aa: CASSMGTGGNYGYTF

v_call: TRBV3-1/TRBV3-2
j_call: TRBJ2-2
cdr3_length: 18
clone_size: once
cdr3_aa: CASSQDWGLAGVTGELFF

v_call: TRBV5-5
j_call: TRBJ1-2
cdr3_length: 12
clone_size: NA
cdr3_aa: CASSTERYGYTF

v_call: TRBV19
j_call: TRBJ1-1
cdr3_length: 14
clone_size: NA
cdr3_aa: CASTRTRLNTEAFF

v_call: TRBV7-2
j_call: TRBJ2-7
cdr3_length: 13
clone_size: many
cdr3_aa: CASSRGLTYEQYF

v_call: TRBV30
j_call: TRBJ2-3
cdr3_length: 24
clone_size: NA
cdr3_aa: CAWSVLTTFPLAGEGLPSTDTQYF

v_call: TRBV6-5
j_call: TRBJ1-4
cdr3_length: 14
clone_size: NA
cdr3_aa: CASRPRDKLEKLFF

v_call: TRBV15
j_call: TRBJ2-3
cdr3_length: 15
clone_size: NA
cdr3_aa: CATSRGRPEKDTQYF

v_call: TRBV7-2
j_call: TRBJ1-5
cdr3_length: 15
clone_size: NA
cdr3_aa: CASSLDQGSYQPQHF

v_call: TRBV28
j_call: TRBJ1-6
cdr3_length: 16
clone_size: once
cdr3_aa: CASSSGQGVANSPLHF

v_call: TRBV5-5
j_call: TRBJ2-5
cdr3_length: 17
clone_size: NA
cdr3_aa: CASSQGAPSGAQETQYF

v_call: TRBV10-3
j_call: TRBJ1-1
cdr3_length: 13
clone_size: NA
cdr3_aa: CAIGGTGGTEAFF

v_call: TRBV28
j_call: TRBJ1-1
cdr3_length: 12
clone_size: NA
cdr3_aa: CASRTMNTEAFF

v_call: TRBV2
j_call: TRBJ1-2
cdr3_length: 10
clone_size: few
cdr3_aa: CASSPVGYTF

v_call: TRBV27
j_call: TRBJ2-7
cdr3_length: 15
clone_size: NA
cdr3_aa: CASSSRQGSSYEQYF

v_call: TRBV6-5
j_call: TRBJ1-2
cdr3_length: 14
clone_size: NA
cdr3_aa: CASSRPQGTTGYTF

v_call: TRBV9
j_call: TRBJ1-2
cdr3_length: 15
clone_size: NA
cdr3_aa: CASSVGGQGNYGYTF

v_call: TRBV5-6
j_call: TRBJ2-1
cdr3_length: 14
clone_size: NA
cdr3_aa: CASSFPGEGYEQFF

v_call: TRBV27
j_call: TRBJ2-5
cdr3_length: 13
clone_size: NA
cdr3_aa: CASSWTVRETQYF

v_call: TRBV19
j_call: TRBJ2-1
cdr3_length: 14
clone_size: NA
cdr3_aa: CASTSSGIDNEQFF

v_call: TRBV3-1/TRBV3-2
j_call: TRBJ2-5
cdr3_length: 16
clone_size: NA
cdr3_aa: CASSLQPGGFQETQYF

v_call: TRBV4-3
j_call: TRBJ1-2
cdr3_length: 13
clone_size: NA
cdr3_aa: CASSQGHGYGYTF

v_call: TRBV11-2
j_call: TRBJ2-7
cdr3_length: 13
clone_size: NA
cdr3_aa: CASSLDNSYEQYF

v_call: TRBV27
j_call: TRBJ2-5
cdr3_length: 17
clone_size: once
cdr3_aa: CASSAPGVAGGRETQYF

v_call: TRBV2
j_call: TRBJ1-5
cdr3_length: 14
clone_size: once
cdr3_aa: CASAQIWGDQPQHF

v_call: TRBV29-1
j_call: TRBJ1-5
cdr3_length: 14
clone_size: NA
cdr3_aa: CSVEETGGNQPQHF

v_call: TRBV5-4
j_call: TRBJ1-3
cdr3_length: 14
clone_size: NA
cdr3_aa: CASSLGGSGNTIYF

v_call: TRBV10-2
j_call: TRBJ1-2
cdr3_length: 17
clone_size: NA
cdr3_aa: CASSESNGQGGIHGYTF

v_call: TRBV6-2/TRBV6-3
j_call: TRBJ1-5
cdr3_length: 15
clone_size: NA
cdr3_aa: CASSSQGPGNQPQHF

v_call: TRBV2
j_call: TRBJ2-2
cdr3_length: 17
clone_size: NA
cdr3_aa: CASRINQLAGGTGELFF

v_call: TRBV6-2/TRBV6-3
j_call: TRBJ2-2
cdr3_length: 15
clone_size: NA
cdr3_aa: CASSYRTGFSGELFF